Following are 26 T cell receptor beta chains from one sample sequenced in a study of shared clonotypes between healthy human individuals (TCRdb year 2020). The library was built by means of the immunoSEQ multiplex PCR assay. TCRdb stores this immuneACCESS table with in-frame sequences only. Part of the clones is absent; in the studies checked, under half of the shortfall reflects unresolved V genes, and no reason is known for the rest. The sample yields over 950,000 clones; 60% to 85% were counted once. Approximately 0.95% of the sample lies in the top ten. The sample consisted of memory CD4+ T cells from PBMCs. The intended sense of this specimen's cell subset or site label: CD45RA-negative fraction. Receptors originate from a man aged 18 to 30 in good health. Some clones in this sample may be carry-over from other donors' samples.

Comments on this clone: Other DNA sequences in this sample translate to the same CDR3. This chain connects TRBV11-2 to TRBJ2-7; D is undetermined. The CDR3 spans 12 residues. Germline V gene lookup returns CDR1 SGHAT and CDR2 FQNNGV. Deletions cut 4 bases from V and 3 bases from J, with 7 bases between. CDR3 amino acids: CASSSQGYEQYF. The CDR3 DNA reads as TGTGCCAGCAGCTCCCAAGGCTACGAGCAGTACTTC. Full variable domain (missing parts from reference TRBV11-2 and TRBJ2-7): EAGVAQSPRYKIIEKRQSVAFWCNPISGHATLYWYQQILGQGPKLLIQFQNNGVVDDSQLPKDRFSAERLKGVDSTLKIQPAKLEDSAVYLCASSSQGYEQYFGPGTRLTVT.

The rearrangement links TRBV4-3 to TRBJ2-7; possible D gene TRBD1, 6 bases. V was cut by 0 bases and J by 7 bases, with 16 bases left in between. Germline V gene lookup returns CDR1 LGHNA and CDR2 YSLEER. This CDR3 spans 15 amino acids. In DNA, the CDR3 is TGCGCCAGCAGCCAAGATCCCACAGGGCTGGGAGAGCAGTACTTC. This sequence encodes CASSQDPTGLGEQYF.

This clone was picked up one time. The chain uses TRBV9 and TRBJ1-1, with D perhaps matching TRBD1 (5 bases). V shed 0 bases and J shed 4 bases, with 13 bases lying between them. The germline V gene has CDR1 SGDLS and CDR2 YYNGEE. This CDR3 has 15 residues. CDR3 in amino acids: CASSVAPGGGTEAFF. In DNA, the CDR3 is TGTGCCAGCAGCGTAGCACCGGGGGGTGGCACTGAAGCTTTCTTT.

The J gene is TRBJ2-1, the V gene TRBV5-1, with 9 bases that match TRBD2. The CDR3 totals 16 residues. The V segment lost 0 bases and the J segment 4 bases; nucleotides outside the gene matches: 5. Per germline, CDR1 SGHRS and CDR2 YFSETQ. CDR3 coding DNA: TGCGCCAGCAGCTTGGCCTCGACTAGCGGATACAATGAGCAGTTCTTC. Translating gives CASSLASTSGYNEQFF.

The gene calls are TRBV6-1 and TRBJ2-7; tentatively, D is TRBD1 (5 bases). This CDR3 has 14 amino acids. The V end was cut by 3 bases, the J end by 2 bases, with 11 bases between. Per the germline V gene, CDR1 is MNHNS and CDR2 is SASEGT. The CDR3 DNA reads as TGTGCCAGCAGTGATTGGGGCCGACCCTACGAGCAGTACTTC. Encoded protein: CASSDWGRPYEQYF.

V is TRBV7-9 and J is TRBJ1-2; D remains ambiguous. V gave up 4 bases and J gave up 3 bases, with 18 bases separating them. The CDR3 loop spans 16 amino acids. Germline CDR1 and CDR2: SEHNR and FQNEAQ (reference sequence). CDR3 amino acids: CASSSIASGGDYGYTF. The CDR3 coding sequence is TGTGCCAGCAGCTCCATTGCTTCGGGCGGCGACTATGGCTACACCTTC.

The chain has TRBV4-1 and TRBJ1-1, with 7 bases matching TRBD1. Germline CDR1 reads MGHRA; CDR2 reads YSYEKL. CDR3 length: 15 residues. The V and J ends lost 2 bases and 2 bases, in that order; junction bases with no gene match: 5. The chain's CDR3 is CASSQTGQVNTEAFF. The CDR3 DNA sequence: TGCGCCAGCAGCCAAACCGGACAGGTAAACACTGAAGCTTTCTTT.

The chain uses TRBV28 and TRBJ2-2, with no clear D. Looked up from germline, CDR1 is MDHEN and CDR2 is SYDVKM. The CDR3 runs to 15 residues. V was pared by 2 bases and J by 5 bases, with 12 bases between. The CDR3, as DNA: TGTGCCAGCAGTTTAAGCCCCCTTGGGACCGGGGAGCTGTTTTTT. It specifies CASSLSPLGTGELFF.

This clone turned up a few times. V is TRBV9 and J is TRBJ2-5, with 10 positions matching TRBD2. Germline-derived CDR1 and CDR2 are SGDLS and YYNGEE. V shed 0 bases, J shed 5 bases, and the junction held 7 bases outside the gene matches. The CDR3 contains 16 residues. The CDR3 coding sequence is TGTGCCAGCAGCGTAGGAAGCGGGAGGGCTGGCGAGACCCAGTACTTC. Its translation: CASSVGSGRAGETQYF.

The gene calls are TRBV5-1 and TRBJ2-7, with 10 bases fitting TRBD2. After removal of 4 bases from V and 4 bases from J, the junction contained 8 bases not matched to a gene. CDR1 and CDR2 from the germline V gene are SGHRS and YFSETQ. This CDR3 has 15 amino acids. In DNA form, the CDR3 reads TGCGCCAGCAGCCTGGAACTAGCGGGACCGTACGAGCAGTACTTC. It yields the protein CASSLELAGPYEQYF.

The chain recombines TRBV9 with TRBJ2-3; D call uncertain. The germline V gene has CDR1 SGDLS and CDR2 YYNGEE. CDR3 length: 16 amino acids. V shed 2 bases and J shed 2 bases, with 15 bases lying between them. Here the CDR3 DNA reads TGTGCCAGCAGCGTCACCCTCTATGGATACACAGATACGCAGTATTTT. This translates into CASSVTLYGYTDTQYF.

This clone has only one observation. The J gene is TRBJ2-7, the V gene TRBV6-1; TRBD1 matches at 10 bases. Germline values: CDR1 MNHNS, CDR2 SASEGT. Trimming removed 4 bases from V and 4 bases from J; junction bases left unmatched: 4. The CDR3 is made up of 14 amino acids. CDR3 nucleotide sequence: TGTGCCAGCAGTGTCGGGACAGGGGTTTACGAGCAGTACTTC. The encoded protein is CASSVGTGVYEQYF.

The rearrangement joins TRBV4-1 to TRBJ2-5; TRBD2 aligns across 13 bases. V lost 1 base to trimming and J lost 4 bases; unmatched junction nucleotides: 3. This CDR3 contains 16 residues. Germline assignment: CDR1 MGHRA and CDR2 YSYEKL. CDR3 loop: CASSQGLAGGRETQYF. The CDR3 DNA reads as TGCGCCAGCAGCCAAGGACTAGCGGGAGGTAGAGAGACCCAGTACTTC.

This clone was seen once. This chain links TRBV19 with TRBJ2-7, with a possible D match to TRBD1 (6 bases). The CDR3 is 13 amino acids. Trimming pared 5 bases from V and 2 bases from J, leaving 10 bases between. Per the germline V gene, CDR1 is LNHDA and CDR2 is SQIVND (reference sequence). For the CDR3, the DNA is TGTGCCAGTAGTCAAAGACAGGCCTACGAGCAGTACTTC. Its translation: CASSQRQAYEQYF.

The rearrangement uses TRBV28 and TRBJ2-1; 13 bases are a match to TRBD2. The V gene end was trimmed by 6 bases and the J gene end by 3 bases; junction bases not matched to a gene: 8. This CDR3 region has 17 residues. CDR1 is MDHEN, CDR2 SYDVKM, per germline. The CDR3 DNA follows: TGTGCCAGCAGACCCGCACTAGCGGGAGGGGACTACAATGAGCAGTTCTTC. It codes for CASRPALAGGDYNEQFF.

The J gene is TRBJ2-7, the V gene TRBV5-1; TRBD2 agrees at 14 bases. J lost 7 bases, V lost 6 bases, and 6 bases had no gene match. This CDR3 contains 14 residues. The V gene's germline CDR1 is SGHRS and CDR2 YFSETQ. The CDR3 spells CASTAGTSGSEQYF. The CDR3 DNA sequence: TGCGCCAGCACCGCCGGGACTAGCGGGAGTGAGCAGTACTTC.

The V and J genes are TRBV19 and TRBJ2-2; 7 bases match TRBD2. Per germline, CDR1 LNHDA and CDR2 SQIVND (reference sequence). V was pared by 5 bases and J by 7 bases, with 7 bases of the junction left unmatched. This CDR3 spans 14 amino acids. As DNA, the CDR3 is TGTGCCAGTAGTGGGCTAGCGGTTGGCGGGGAGCTGTTTTTT. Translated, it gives CASSGLAVGGELFF.

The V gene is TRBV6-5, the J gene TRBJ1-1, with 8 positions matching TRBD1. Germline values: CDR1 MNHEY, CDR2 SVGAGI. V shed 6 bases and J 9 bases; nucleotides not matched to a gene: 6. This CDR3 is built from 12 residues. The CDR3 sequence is CASRTGQGKAFF. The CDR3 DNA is TGTGCCAGCAGAACTGGACAGGGAAAAGCTTTCTTT.

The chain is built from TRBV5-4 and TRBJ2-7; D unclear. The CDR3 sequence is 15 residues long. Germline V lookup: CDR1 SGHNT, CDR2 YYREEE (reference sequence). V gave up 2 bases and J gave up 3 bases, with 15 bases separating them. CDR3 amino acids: CASSFGNSQYYEQYF. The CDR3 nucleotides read TGTGCCAGCAGCTTTGGGAACAGCCAATACTACGAGCAGTACTTC.

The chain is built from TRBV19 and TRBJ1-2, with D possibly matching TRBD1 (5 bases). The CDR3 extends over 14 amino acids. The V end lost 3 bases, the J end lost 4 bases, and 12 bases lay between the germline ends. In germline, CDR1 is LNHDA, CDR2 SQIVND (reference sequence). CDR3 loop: CASSIFQGGYGYTF. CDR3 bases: TGTGCCAGTAGTATCTTCCAGGGTGGCTATGGCTACACCTTC.

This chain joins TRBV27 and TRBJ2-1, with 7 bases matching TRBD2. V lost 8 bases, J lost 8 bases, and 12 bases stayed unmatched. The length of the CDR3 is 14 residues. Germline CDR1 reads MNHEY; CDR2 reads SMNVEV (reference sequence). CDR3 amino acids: CASRPRGSGDEQFF. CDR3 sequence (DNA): TGTGCCAGCCGGCCTCGCGGGAGCGGGGATGAGCAGTTCTTC.

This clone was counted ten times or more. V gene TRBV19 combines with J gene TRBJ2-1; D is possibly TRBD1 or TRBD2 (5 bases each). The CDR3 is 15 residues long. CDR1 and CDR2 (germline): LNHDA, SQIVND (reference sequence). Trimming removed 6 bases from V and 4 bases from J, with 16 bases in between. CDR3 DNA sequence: TGTGCCAGTAGACCTTTTGGGGGTACATACAATGAGCAGTTCTTC. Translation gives CASRPFGGTYNEQFF.

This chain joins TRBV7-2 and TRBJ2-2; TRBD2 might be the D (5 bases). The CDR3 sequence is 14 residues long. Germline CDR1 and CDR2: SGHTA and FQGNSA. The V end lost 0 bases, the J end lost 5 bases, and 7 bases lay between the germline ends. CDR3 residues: CASSLAGATGELFF. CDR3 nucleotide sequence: TGTGCCAGCAGCTTAGCGGGAGCGACCGGGGAGCTGTTTTTT.

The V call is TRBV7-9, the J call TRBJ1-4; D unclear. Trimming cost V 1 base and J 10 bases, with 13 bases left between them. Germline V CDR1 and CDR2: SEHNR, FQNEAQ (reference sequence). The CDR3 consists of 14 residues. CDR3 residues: CASSLGGLAGKLFF. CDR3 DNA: TGTGCCAGCAGCTTAGGAGGGCTCGCTGGAAAACTGTTTTTT.

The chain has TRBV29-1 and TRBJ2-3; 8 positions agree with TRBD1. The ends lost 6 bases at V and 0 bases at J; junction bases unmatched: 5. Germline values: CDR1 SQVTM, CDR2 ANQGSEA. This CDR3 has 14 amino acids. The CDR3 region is CSVGGQDSTDTQYF. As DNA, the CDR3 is TGCAGCGTGGGGGGACAGGATAGCACAGATACGCAGTATTTT.

In DNA, the CDR3 is TGTGCCAGCAGCTTCCGGACAGGGGCTGAAAAACTGTTTTTT. Residues: CASSFRTGAEKLFF. This chain uses TRBV5-6 with TRBJ1-4; 9 positions match TRBD1. V lost 2 bases, J lost 7 bases, and 3 bases stayed unmatched. The CDR3 is 14 residues long. Germline V gives CDR1 SGHDT, CDR2 YYEEEE.